This T cell receptor beta chain stems from a study of T cell responses to AZD1222 COVID-19 vaccine (TCRdb year 2021). About the full investigation: TCR sequencing covered approximately 230 trial participants: about 210 given two doses of AZD1222 and 26 given two doses of MenACWY control vaccine. Enrollment into the trials was organized by age into subgroups of 18-55, 56-69 and 70-plus years, and those subgroups contained roughly 150, 30 and 60 TCR-sequenced participants, respectively.

Here is what the overall study found, with its caveats: A significant rise in spike-specific TCR breadth and depth was observed after two AZD1222 doses relative to day 0 and relative to MenACWY recipients. Vaccine-associated CD4 TCRs spanned the whole spike protein, with dominant responses in regions 160-218 and 743-854. Conclusions about previously exposed vaccinees were limited because only a handful of AZD1222 recipients were SARS-CoV-2 seropositive at baseline. No day 14 peak-response samples were available, so repertoires were characterized only after the peak T cell response. In the small 56-69-year group, the increase in depth fell short of significance, most likely because of low power. Most participants were white British and females outnumbered males, and the authors suggested that clonal diversity may have been underestimated. Epitopes outside the regions mutated in the B.1.351 and B.1.1.7 variants were reportedly recognized by nearly half of the unique spike-specific TCRs.

The CDR3 regions of human TCRbeta chains were analyzed by immunosequencing. The study's processing was this. TCRs in the repertoires were matched against a reference library of SARS-CoV-2-specific TCRs that had been generated with the MIRA antigen-specificity platform. Breadth was defined as the fraction of unique TCRs that were SARS-CoV-2-associated, and depth was defined as the fraction of total T cells that were SARS-CoV-2-associated. Each spike-specific TCR was assigned to its reactive spike region and to a CD4 or CD8 class using the MIRA data. Log10-transformed breadth and depth values were compared by one-way ANOVA with Sidak's multiple comparisons tests. TCRdb holds this immuneACCESS table with in-frame rearrangements only. Some clones are missing; in checked studies, unresolved V genes explain under half, and the rest has no known cause. That table supplies the V and J calls and clone size; D and trimming were determined from the DNA. This sample comprises about 56,000 clones, about 88% of them detected only once. The ten largest account for 6.9% of the sample.

V was cut back by 3 bases and J by 4 bases, leaving a gap of 12 bases between them. Per the germline V gene, KGHDR is the CDR1 and SFDVKD is the CDR2. The CDR3 goes from the cysteine to the phenylalanine over 15 residues. Left in the record is the CDR3 DNA by itself, 45 bases read in frame from the first base. The time point label here, explained by the study, means: about 28 days (+/-7) after the second vaccine dose. Because spike-specific TCR depth and breadth did not differ between the two schedules, AZD1222 recipients who got a second dose at roughly 4 weeks were pooled with those who got a second dose at roughly 12 weeks. Vaccinee samples came from UK trials COV001 and COV002, including a single-blind randomized controlled phase 2/3 trial of AZD1222 (ChAdOx1 nCoV-19) in healthy adults. For TCRbeta chain sequencing, PBMC samples from trial participants were taken at day 0 and at day 28 after the second dose.

A word on this clone: This clone's antigen is unknown. There are no base qualities to consult, and no much larger clone falls within one base.

This sequence uses TRBV24-1 and TRBJ1-3; the D gene is perhaps TRBD1, from 6 matching bases. Sample: peripheral blood, taken 28 days after the second AZD1222 dose. This receptor was obtained from an adult who received the AZD1222 COVID-19 vaccine. The CDR3 protein is CATSDAKGTGNTIYF. The base sequence is TGTGCCACCAGTGATGCCAAGGGGACAGGAAACACCATATATTTT.